These 24 T cell receptor beta chains share one sample of origin, sequenced in a study of cytomegalovirus exposure and HLA in healthy donors. PCR was performed using 60 Vbeta and 13 Jbeta primers. This table comes from immunoSEQ multiplex PCR, and its TCRdb copy is limited to in-frame clones, with some not included. The sample includes about 140,000 clones, approximately 72% of them seen just once. Sequencing used PBMCs. These receptors originate from a man aged 40-50 years in good health and CMV-seronegative.

The rearrangement links TRBV5-8 to TRBJ2-7; 8 positions match TRBD1. Germline V lookup: CDR1 SGHTS, CDR2 YDEGEE. Trimming at V came to 4 bases and at J to 2 bases, leaving 11 bases not matched to a gene. The CDR3 is 16 residues long. The DNA for the CDR3 is TGTGCCAGCAGCCGGAGGTCCGGGACAGGTCCCTACGAGCAGTACTTC. The encoded protein is CASSRRSGTGPYEQYF.

This clone was counted only a few times. The chain uses TRBV9 and TRBJ2-7, with 8 bases that match TRBD1. The CDR3 runs 16 residues. The V and J ends lost 0 bases and 2 bases, in that order; junction bases with no gene match: 7. Germline CDR1 reads SGDLS; CDR2 reads YYNGEE. The CDR3 nucleotides are TGTGCCAGCAGCGTAGCTCCCTCGGACAGGGCCTACGAGCAGTACTTC. Amino acids: CASSVAPSDRAYEQYF.

The chain has TRBV6-4 and TRBJ1-2; D is perhaps TRBD1 (5 bases). Per the germline V gene, CDR1 is MRHNA and CDR2 is SNTAGT. Trimming pared 3 bases from V and 4 bases from J, leaving 15 bases between. The CDR3 extends over 15 amino acids. CDR3 in amino acids: CASSDQAGSGYGYTF. DNA for the CDR3: TGTGCCAGCAGTGATCAGGCAGGGTCTGGCTATGGCTACACCTTC.

V and J are TRBV2 and TRBJ2-3; D is ambiguous. CDR3 length: 13 amino acids. Trimming removed 6 bases at V and 1 base at J, with 8 bases between. Germline loops: CDR1 SNHLY, CDR2 FYNNEI. The CDR3 here is CASSATGTDTQYF. The CDR3 DNA sequence: TGTGCCAGCAGCGCAACAGGCACAGATACGCAGTATTTT.

This chain uses TRBV30 with TRBJ1-1; D ambiguous. Trimming took off 1 base at V and 6 bases at J, with 12 bases between the two ends. This CDR3 has 13 amino acids. Germline lookup yields CDR1 GTSNPN and CDR2 SVGIG (reference sequence). The CDR3 bases are TGTGCCTGGAGTGACGAGGGAACCGCTGAAGCTTTCTTT. Translation gives CAWSDEGTAEAFF.

The chain joins TRBV29-1 to TRBJ2-1; 7 bases are shared with TRBD1. This CDR3 region has 16 residues. Germline CDR1 reads SQVTM; CDR2 reads ANQGSEA. V was pared by 6 bases and J by 2 bases, with 13 bases of the junction left unmatched. The CDR3 is CSVDDLGGSTYNEQFF. CDR3 in DNA: TGCAGCGTCGATGATCTAGGGGGCAGTACCTACAATGAGCAGTTCTTC.

The rearrangement joins TRBV27 to TRBJ2-2; no definite D call. Germline V gene data show CDR1 as MNHEY and CDR2 as SMNVEV (reference sequence). The CDR3 loop spans 12 amino acids. The germline V and J ends were trimmed by 9 bases and 2 bases, with 7 bases remaining between them. CDR3 loop: CARGRNTGELFF. The CDR3 DNA is TGTGCCAGGGGCAGAAACACCGGGGAGCTGTTTTTT.

As for this clone: Other DNA sequences within the sample encode an identical CDR3. This rearrangement joins TRBV5-6 to TRBJ2-7; TRBD1 matches 9 bases. Germline CDR1 and CDR2: SGHDT and YYEEEE. Losses at the gene ends were 0 bases for V and 2 bases for J; bases not matched to a gene: 3. The CDR3 consists of 15 residues. The CDR3 nucleotides read TGTGCCAGCAGCTTGGTTGGACAGGGGCCCTACGAGCAGTACTTC. Amino acid sequence: CASSLVGQGPYEQYF.

In nucleotides, the CDR3 is TGTGCCAGCAGCCCCACTCACGGGGGCAATCAGCCCCAGCATTTT. As protein: CASSPTHGGNQPQHF. The chain joins TRBV6-5 to TRBJ1-5; D gene unclear. Trimming shortened V by 6 bases and J by 2 bases, and 14 bases separated the two germline ends. The germline V gene encodes CDR1 MNHEY and CDR2 SVGAGI. The CDR3 spans 15 residues.

In its sample, this clone was seen a few times. The rearrangement links TRBV7-2 to TRBJ2-7; 7 bases are a match to TRBD1. Germline CDR1 SGHTA, CDR2 FQGNSA. The junction had 11 bases not matched to a gene; V was cut back by 5 bases and J by 4 bases. The CDR3 is 15 amino acids. The CDR3 sequence is CASSPHETGRYEQYF. CDR3 in DNA: TGTGCCAGCAGCCCCCACGAGACAGGGCGTTACGAGCAGTACTTC.

This sequence joins TRBV4-1 and TRBJ1-5; no reliable D call. Germline V CDR1 and CDR2: MGHRA, YSYEKL. The CDR3 is made up of 17 amino acids. The V end lost 1 base, the J end lost 0 bases, and 13 bases lay between the germline ends. The CDR3 reads CASSQAVKDYSNQPQHF. The CDR3 region has the DNA TGCGCCAGCAGCCAAGCGGTCAAGGACTATAGCAATCAGCCCCAGCATTTT.

The CDR3 coding sequence is TGTGCCAGCAGTAAGGACAGGAGGAACACTGAAGCTTTCTTT. Its translation is CASSKDRRNTEAFF. This chain connects TRBV6-5 to TRBJ1-1, with 7 bases lining up with TRBD1. Germline V gives CDR1 MNHEY, CDR2 SVGAGI. The V segment lost 5 bases and the J segment 1 base; nucleotides outside the gene matches: 4. The CDR3 is 14 residues long.

J is TRBJ2-5 and V is TRBV30; possibly TRBD2 for D (5 bases). The V gene's germline CDR1 is GTSNPN and CDR2 SVGIG (reference sequence). Trimming stripped 4 bases from V and 3 bases from J, with 9 bases between. CDR3 length: 12 residues. This CDR3 is CAWNRGEETQYF. The CDR3 DNA reads as TGTGCCTGGAACCGGGGTGAAGAGACCCAGTACTTC.

This clone appeared a single time. The CDR3 DNA reads as TGCAGCGCTTCGACGGGGGACGAGCAGTACTTC. Its translation is CSASTGDEQYF. The chain has TRBV29-1 and TRBJ2-7, with D tentatively TRBD2 (6 bases). Trimming left V 7 bases short and J 5 bases short, with 12 bases between. Germline V lookup: CDR1 SQVTM, CDR2 ANQGSEA. The CDR3 spans 11 residues.

The chain links TRBV19 to TRBJ2-3; 7 bases fit TRBD2. CDR3 length: 14 amino acids. The V gene end was trimmed by 7 bases and the J gene end by 2 bases; junction bases not matched to a gene: 6. Per the germline V gene, CDR1 is LNHDA and CDR2 is SQIVND (reference sequence). This CDR3 reads CASKVGGPTDTQYF. The CDR3 DNA reads TGTGCCAGTAAGGTGGGAGGGCCCACAGATACGCAGTATTTT.

The J gene is TRBJ2-7, the V gene TRBV28; TRBD2 aligns across 8 bases. CDR1 is MDHEN, CDR2 SYDVKM, per germline. J gave up 11 bases and V 7 bases, and 19 bases lay outside the gene matches. The CDR3 spans 15 residues. Here the CDR3 DNA reads TGTGCCAGCACCCCAGGGGAAGCGGGAGTTTTCAGGGAGTACTTC. Amino acid sequence: CASTPGEAGVFREYF.

On this clone itself: One junction end does not reproduce the germline sequence, and a read error may be involved. The V and J genes are TRBV19 and TRBJ1-2; TRBD1 matches 8 bases. The CDR3 runs 16 residues. Germline CDR1 and CDR2: LNHDA and SQIVND (reference sequence). The CDR3 protein is CASSPLSTGEYYGYPF. CDR3 DNA sequence: TGTGCCAGTAGTCCCCTTTCGACAGGGGAATACTATGGCTACCCCTTC. Based on the CDR3 plus reference TRBV19 and TRBJ1-2, the full variable domain is DGGITQSPKYLFRKEGQNVTLSCEQNLNHDAMYWYRQDPGQGLRLIYYSQIVNDFQKGDIAEGYSVSREKKESFPLTVTSAQKNPTAFYLCASSPLSTGEYYGYPFGSGTRLTVV.

This clone was seen once. The gene calls are TRBV15 and TRBJ1-4, with a tentative D call TRBD1 (5 bases). The CDR3 spans 16 residues. The ends were cut back, 0 bases at V and 4 bases at J, with 12 bases in the middle. Germline CDR1 and CDR2: LNHNV and YYDKDF (reference sequence). CDR3 in amino acids: CATSRDPRGNNEKLFF. In nucleotides, the CDR3 is TGTGCCACCAGCAGAGATCCGCGGGGGAATAATGAAAAACTGTTTTTT. The whole variable domain, filled in from reference TRBV15 and TRBJ1-4, reads DAMVIQNPRYQVTQFGKPVTLSCSQTLNHNVMYWYQQKSSQAPKLLFHYYDKDFNNEADTPDNFQSRRPNTSFCFLDIRSPGLGDTAMYLCATSRDPRGNNEKLFFGSGTQLSVL.

This rearrangement joins TRBV27 to TRBJ1-6, with TRBD1 matching 7 bases. The CDR3 length is 14 residues. Germline V gene data show CDR1 as MNHEY and CDR2 as SMNVEV (reference sequence). J was trimmed by 7 bases and V by 4 bases; bases with no gene match: 4. For the CDR3, the DNA is TGTGCCAGCAGTTGGGACAGAGGGAATTCACCCCTCCACTTT. Translating gives CASSWDRGNSPLHF.

The chain couples TRBV7-9 to TRBJ2-1, with TRBD1 as a possible D gene (7 bases). CDR3 length: 14 residues. CDR1 is SEHNR, CDR2 FQNEAQ, per germline (reference sequence). Trimming cost V 6 bases and J 7 bases, with 16 bases left between them. CDR3 DNA sequence: TGTGCCAGCAGTCAACCGACAGGGAGGAATGAGCAGTTCTTC. Its translation: CASSQPTGRNEQFF.

This chain joins TRBV11-2 and TRBJ2-7; D is perhaps TRBD1 (6 bases). The ends were cut back, 3 bases at V and 3 bases at J, with 15 bases in the middle. The length of the CDR3 is 15 residues. CDR1 and CDR2 (germline): SGHAT, FQNNGV. The CDR3, as DNA: TGTGCCAGCAGCTTGGTGACCGGGACAAACTACGAGCAGTACTTC. Translating it yields CASSLVTGTNYEQYF.

Only one count was recorded for this clone. The chain employs TRBV19 and TRBJ1-4, with a possible D match to TRBD1 (5 bases). Trimming removed 5 bases at V and 3 bases at J, with 10 bases between. Germline values: CDR1 LNHDA, CDR2 SQIVND (reference sequence). The CDR3 consists of 14 residues. The CDR3 nucleotides are TGTGCCAGTAGTTCCAGCAGGGCTAATGAAAAACTGTTTTTT. The encoded protein is CASSSSRANEKLFF.

CDR3 loop: CASSLFRDFVYNEQFF. The CDR3, as DNA: TGTGCCAGCAGCTTATTCCGGGACTTCGTCTACAATGAGCAGTTCTTC. The V gene is TRBV7-8, the J gene TRBJ2-1; the D gene is possibly TRBD2 (6 bases). There are 16 residues in the CDR3. CDR1 SGHVS and CDR2 FQNEAQ come from the germline V gene. Trimming left V 2 bases short and J 3 bases short, with 14 bases between.

The V call is TRBV7-2, the J call TRBJ2-3; 10 bases are a match to TRBD2. V lost 5 bases and J lost 1; bases outside the gene matches: 9. The germline V gene has CDR1 SGHTA and CDR2 FQGNSA. This CDR3 has 17 residues. CDR3 nucleotide sequence: TGTGCCAGCAGCCCCACACTGGGGACTAGCGGCACAGATACGCAGTATTTT. Translating gives CASSPTLGTSGTDTQYF.